This T cell receptor (beta chain) was recorded in a study of cytomegalovirus exposure and HLA in healthy donors. Whole-study findings and limits: Presence/absence analyses assumed roughly uniform sequencing depth across donors.

For this clone: What it recognizes is unknown.

In germline, CDR1 is MNHEY, CDR2 SMNVEV (reference sequence). This CDR3 contains 14 residues. The V and J ends lost 4 bases and 1 base respectively, with 11 bases between them. PCR used 60 Vbeta primers and 13 Jbeta primers. Produced via immunoSEQ multiplex PCR; TCRdb's table is partial and in-frame only. The sample lists 90,000 to 110,000 clones, around 72% occurring once. Every donor was a healthy person donating bone marrow. Sequencing input: PBMCs. The receptor was derived from a man aged 25 to 45 in good health and CMV-seronegative. The chain uses TRBV27 and TRBJ2-7; D gene ambiguous. The CDR3 is CASSWAGKSYEQYF. As DNA, the CDR3 is TGTGCCAGCAGTTGGGCCGGCAAATCCTACGAGCAGTACTTC.